This T cell receptor (beta chain) was recovered during a study of blood T cell repertoires in COVID-19. Turning to the study itself: Researchers got acute and convalescent COVID-19 samples from the United States, Italy and Spain. T cells, B-cell-depleted T cells, or PBMCs provided the cDNA or gDNA that served as material.

A Seattle source enrolled patients during active infection and followed them longitudinally. As processed by the authors: Estimated nucleated cell counts came from reference gene primer amplification. Sequencing used immunoSEQ multiplex PCR; TCRdb keeps in-frame clones, though not all of them. The D gene and trimming were derived from the DNA, and the V and J assignments and clone size from that table. The sample carries 240,000 or so clones, roughly 76% recorded once. The source material was peripheral blood. This receptor was obtained from an elderly woman with COVID-19, enrolled during active disease.

The DNA for the CDR3 is TGTGCCAGCAGTTACTCGATACAGGGGCCTTCACCCCTCCACTTT. Translation gives CASSYSIQGPSPLHF. J is TRBJ1-6 and V is TRBV6-5, with TRBD1 identical over 7 bases. CDR1 is MNHEY, CDR2 SVGAGI, per germline. V lost 0 bases, J lost 9 bases, and 5 bases stayed unmatched. The CDR3 runs to 15 residues.